Below are 19 T cell receptor beta chains sequenced from a single sample in a study of spatial heterogeneity in lung cancer. Time point denoted: sample taken at primary tumor resection. One entry per CDR3 protein results from TCRdb running MiXCR on the 5' RACE reads. The sample lists about 92,000 distinct CDR3 sequences; less than 15% were seen once. Sequenced material: PBMCs, taken at surgery. The source of these receptors is a male donor with early-stage non-small cell lung cancer.

The V and J genes are TRBV6-2 or TRBV6-3 and TRBJ2-3; D uncertain. Deletions cut 2 bases from V and 2 bases from J, with 14 bases between. From germline, CDR1 is MNHEY and CDR2 SVGEGT. The CDR3 has 16 residues. As DNA, the CDR3 is TGTGCCAGCAGTTACGACGGGCTGCGTTTCACAGATACGCAGTATTTT. It specifies CASSYDGLRFTDTQYF.

This sequence joins TRBV6-6 and TRBJ2-2, with D unresolved. Germline V gives CDR1 MNHNY, CDR2 SVGAGI (reference sequence). The CDR3 runs 17 residues. With 1 base removed from V and 4 bases from J, the gap between germline ends came to 16 bases. The CDR3 sequence: CASSYWTPAAATGELFF. The CDR3 region has the DNA TGTGCCAGCAGTTACTGGACCCCGGCCGCAGCCACCGGGGAGCTGTTTTTT.

This sequence joins TRBV12-3 or TRBV12-4 and TRBJ2-2, with 7 bases identical to TRBD1. CDR3 length equals 14 residues. Trimming at V came to 6 bases and at J to 2 bases, leaving 3 bases not matched to a gene. CDR3 nucleotides: TGTGCCAGCAGCCGGGACAGAAACACCGGGGAGCTGTTTTTT. Protein: CASSRDRNTGELFF.

The chain couples TRBV28 to TRBJ1-5, with D possibly being TRBD1 (5 bases). Trimming took off 6 bases at V and 4 bases at J, with 13 bases between the two ends. CDR3 size: 14 residues. Per the germline V gene, CDR1 is MDHEN and CDR2 is SYDVKM. The CDR3 protein is CASRTLGGNQPQHF. The CDR3 DNA reads TGTGCCAGCAGGACCCTCGGGGGGAATCAGCCCCAGCATTTT. The whole variable domain, filled in from reference TRBV28 and TRBJ1-5, reads DVKVTQSSRYLVKRTGEKVFLECVQDMDHENMFWYRQDPGLGLRLIYFSYDVKMKEKGDIPEGYSVSREKKERFSLILESASTNQTSMYLCASRTLGGNQPQHFGDGTRLSIL.

The chain links TRBV7-9 to TRBJ2-1; 7 bases agree with TRBD2. Germline loops: CDR1 SEHNR, CDR2 FQNEAQ (reference sequence). V lost 5 bases to trimming and J lost 7 bases; unmatched junction nucleotides: 14. The CDR3 totals 16 residues. The CDR3 loop reads CASSPRGSSVGNEQFF. The CDR3 region has the DNA TGTGCCAGCAGCCCCCGCGGGAGCTCCGTGGGAAATGAGCAGTTCTTC.

This clonotype was seen only a few times. The chain combines TRBV4-1 with TRBJ1-2; 7 positions agree with TRBD1. The J segment lost 6 bases and the V segment lost 1 base, leaving 5 bases of the junction unmatched. CDR1 and CDR2 (germline): MGHRA, YSYEKL. CDR3 length equals 14 residues. The CDR3 nucleotides read TGCGCCAGCAGCCAAGTGAGGGACAGTCATGGCTACACCTTC. Encoded protein: CASSQVRDSHGYTF.

The rearrangement links TRBV6-2 or TRBV6-3 to TRBJ1-5; TRBD1 is a possible D gene (5 bases). V lost 7 bases and J lost 1, with 17 bases in between. In germline, CDR1 is MNHEY, CDR2 SVGEGT. There are 16 residues in the CDR3. The CDR3 region is CASTPGGAGSNQPQHF. The CDR3 DNA reads as TGTGCCAGCACCCCGGGAGGGGCAGGGAGCAATCAGCCCCAGCATTTT.

This sequence joins TRBV7-8 and TRBJ2-3; 8 bases map to TRBD2. CDR1 and CDR2 from the germline V gene are SGHVS and FQNEAQ. The V and J ends lost 6 bases and 5 bases, in that order; junction bases with no gene match: 13. CDR3 length: 16 amino acids. Here the CDR3 DNA reads TGTGCCAGCAGACCTCTGACTAGCGCGGGGGGAGATACGCAGTATTTT. This gives the protein CASRPLTSAGGDTQYF.

The chain couples TRBV24-1 to TRBJ2-5; a possible D gene is TRBD1 (5 bases). Trimming took off 4 bases at V and 3 bases at J, with 11 bases between the two ends. This CDR3 is built from 14 residues. Germline CDR1 KGHDR, CDR2 SFDVKD. This CDR3 reads CATSDIDSKETQYF. The CDR3 nucleotides read TGTGCCACCAGTGACATCGACAGTAAAGAGACCCAGTACTTC.

V gene TRBV14 combines with J gene TRBJ2-5; no definite D call. Trimming removed 1 base from V and 7 bases from J, with 7 bases in between. Germline CDR1 reads SGHDN; CDR2 reads FVKESK. This CDR3 is built from 12 residues. CDR3 bases: TGTGCCAGCAGCCAAGGGGTAGGGACCCAGTACTTC. This sequence encodes CASSQGVGTQYF.

The count of this clonotype is one. A much larger clonotype is one base distant, so this may be a read error. The rearrangement links TRBV12-3 or TRBV12-4 to TRBJ2-1, with D possibly being TRBD1 (6 bases). CDR3 length equals 14 residues. Trimming shortened V by 11 bases and J by 4 bases, and 18 bases separated the two germline ends. Here the CDR3 reads CAGNPRTEYNEQFF. CDR3 sequence (DNA): TGTGCCGGTAACCCAAGGACAGAGTACAATGAGCAGTTCTTC.

This clonotype was seen more than once but under ten times. The chain uses TRBV2 and TRBJ2-3, with D hard to call. Germline V gene data show CDR1 as SNHLY and CDR2 as FYNNEI. With 2 bases removed from V and 0 bases from J, the gap between germline ends came to 3 bases. This CDR3 has 13 amino acids. CDR3 coding DNA: TGTGCCAGCAGTGAACTTAGCACAGATACGCAGTATTTT. This sequence encodes CASSELSTDTQYF.

This clonotype was seen at least ten times. The chain links TRBV6-4 to TRBJ2-1, with TRBD2 identical over 9 bases. Losses at the gene ends were 3 bases for V and 9 bases for J; bases not matched to a gene: 9. Per the germline V gene, CDR1 is MRHNA and CDR2 is SNTAGT. CDR3 length equals 15 residues. CDR3 coding DNA: TGTGCCAGCAGTGAGGCGGGAGGGCCCGCTGGTGAGCAGTTCTTC. Translated: CASSEAGGPAGEQFF.

This clonotype was counted only a few times. V is TRBV18 and J is TRBJ2-7; 9 bases agree with TRBD2. This CDR3 spans 18 amino acids. Per the germline V gene, CDR1 is KGHSH and CDR2 is LQKENI. V gave up 2 bases and J gave up 3 bases; unmatched junction bases: 14. Here the CDR3 DNA reads TGTGCCAGCTCACCAAGTCTCCCGGCTAGCGGGAAAATCTACGAGCAGTACTTC. Protein: CASSPSLPASGKIYEQYF.

The table lists this clonotype with a few counts. V usage is TRBV29-1 and J usage is TRBJ2-2; D call uncertain. The V gene lost 7 bases and the J gene lost 3 bases, with 12 bases spanning the gap. Germline CDR1 reads SQVTM; CDR2 reads ANQGSEA. The CDR3 spans 13 residues. DNA for the CDR3: TGCAGCGGGGAAATCGGTGACACCGGGGAGCTGTTTTTT. Protein sequence: CSGEIGDTGELFF.

This clonotype occurred a few times. This chain links TRBV3-1 with TRBJ2-5, with TRBD2 matching over 7 bases. Germline V gene lookup returns CDR1 LGHDT and CDR2 YNNKEL (reference sequence). CDR3 length: 17 residues. The V segment lost 1 base and the J segment 1 base; nucleotides outside the gene matches: 9. CDR3 in DNA: TGTGCCAGCAGCCAAGTTGGATTCTCGGGGGGCCAAGAGACCCAGTACTTC. Translating gives CASSQVGFSGGQETQYF.

Ten or more counts support this clonotype. V gene TRBV5-4 combines with J gene TRBJ1-5; D is uncertain. The CDR3 consists of 12 residues. CDR1 is SGHNT, CDR2 YYREEE, per germline (reference sequence). Trimming stripped 0 bases from V and 9 bases from J, with 7 bases between. CDR3 region: CASSLDRAPQHF. The CDR3 DNA follows: TGTGCCAGCAGCTTGGACCGGGCGCCCCAGCATTTT. Together with reference TRBV5-4 and TRBJ1-5, the CDR3 gives the full variable domain: ETGVTQSPTHLIKTRGQQVTLRCSSQSGHNTVSWYQQALGQGPQFIFQYYREEENGRGNFPPRFSGLQFPNYSSELNVNALELDDSALYLCASSLDRAPQHFGDGTRLSIL.

This clonotype occurred a few times. This chain links TRBV20-1 with TRBJ1-6; TRBD1 matches 11 bases. With V trimmed by 0 bases and J by 0 bases, 7 bases remained unmatched. The CDR3 spans 19 residues. Germline-derived CDR1 and CDR2 are DFQATT and SNEGSKA (reference sequence). CDR3 in amino acids: CSARDWGTGGSSYNSPLHF. The CDR3 DNA reads TGCAGTGCTAGAGATTGGGGGACAGGGGGTAGCTCCTATAATTCACCCCTCCACTTT.

This clonotype has at least ten counts. The chain joins TRBV7-2 to TRBJ2-7; 13 positions match TRBD2. Trimming removed 1 base from V and 4 bases from J; junction bases left unmatched: 1. Germline V gene lookup returns CDR1 SGHTA and CDR2 FQGNSA. The CDR3 covers 15 residues. The CDR3 sequence: CASSLGLAGGYEQYF. The DNA of the CDR3 is TGTGCCAGCAGCTTAGGACTAGCGGGAGGTTACGAGCAGTACTTC.